This passage covers 10 T cell receptor beta chains from one sample sequenced in a study of blood T cell repertoires in COVID-19. The data were produced by immunoSEQ multiplex PCR, yet TCRdb's version contains in-frame clones alone and is incomplete. The sample consists of 150,000 or so clones, less than 85% of them appearing once. Sequenced material: peripheral blood. The receptors were sampled from an older woman with COVID-19, enrolled during active disease.

The rearrangement uses TRBV7-8 and TRBJ1-5; 8 nucleotides align to TRBD1. There are 15 residues in the CDR3. The V and J ends lost 0 bases and 4 bases, in that order; junction bases with no gene match: 2. Germline CDR1 SGHVS, CDR2 FQNEAQ. The CDR3 DNA reads TGTGCCAGCAGCTTAGCGGACAGGGCAAATCAGCCCCAGCATTTT. It yields the protein CASSLADRANQPQHF.

This rearrangement joins TRBV6-2 or TRBV6-3 to TRBJ2-2; tentative D call: TRBD1 (5 bases). The ends were cut back, 4 bases at V and 4 bases at J, with 16 bases in the middle. CDR3 size: 16 residues. Looked up from germline, CDR1 is MNHEY and CDR2 is SVGEGT. This chain's CDR3 is CASSSWGRQGTGELFF. CDR3 nucleotides: TGTGCCAGCAGTTCGTGGGGTCGGCAGGGCACCGGGGAGCTGTTTTTT.

The V call is TRBV5-4, the J call TRBJ2-3; no reliable D call. The CDR3 runs to 14 residues. Germline V gene sequence: CDR1 SGHNT, CDR2 YYREEE (reference sequence). The V end was cut by 6 bases, the J end by 1 base, with 12 bases between. The CDR3 sequence: CASKSGTGTDTQYF. Here the CDR3 DNA reads TGTGCCAGCAAATCGGGTACTGGCACAGATACGCAGTATTTT. Combining the CDR3 with reference TRBV5-4 and TRBJ2-3 gives the whole variable domain ETGVTQSPTHLIKTRGQQVTLRCSSQSGHNTVSWYQQALGQGPQFIFQYYREEENGRGNFPPRFSGLQFPNYSSELNVNALELDDSALYLCASKSGTGTDTQYFGPGTRLTVL.

J is TRBJ1-1 and V is TRBV28; maybe TRBD1 (6 bases). Germline V gene lookup returns CDR1 MDHEN and CDR2 SYDVKM. This CDR3 region has 14 residues. V dropped 6 bases and J dropped 1 base, with 12 bases sitting between them. DNA of the CDR3: TGTGCCAGCAGACCCTGGACAGAGAACACTGAAGCTTTCTTT. This codes for CASRPWTENTEAFF.

The genes are TRBV27 and TRBJ2-1, with D maybe TRBD1 (8 bases). This CDR3 contains 14 residues. From germline, CDR1 is MNHEY and CDR2 SMNVEV (reference sequence). The ends were cut back, 1 base at V and 9 bases at J, with 13 bases in the middle. DNA of the CDR3: TGTGCCAGCAGTTTATTGGACAGGGAGGGTGAGCAGTTCTTC. Translation gives CASSLLDREGEQFF.

The chain recombines TRBV6-6 with TRBJ1-6, with D uncertain. CDR1 and CDR2 (germline): MNHNY, SVGAGI (reference sequence). This CDR3 has 14 amino acids. V lost 7 bases and J lost 7, with 14 bases in between. This CDR3 is CASKLGSKNSPLHF. The CDR3 nucleotides read TGTGCCAGCAAGCTGGGGAGTAAAAATTCACCCCTCCACTTT.

The chain combines TRBV28 with TRBJ1-5, with D possibly TRBD1 on 6 matching bases. This CDR3 contains 16 residues. Trimming took 5 bases from V and 2 from J, leaving 16 bases between them. Germline assignment: CDR1 MDHEN and CDR2 SYDVKM. CDR3 DNA sequence: TGTGCCAGCAGTCAAAGGGGGGGGAACGGCAATCAGCCCCAGCATTTT. Its protein product is CASSQRGGNGNQPQHF.

This clone was seen a single time. V gene TRBV30 combines with J gene TRBJ2-1, with TRBD1 identical over 8 bases. CDR1 is GTSNPN and CDR2 is SVGIG in the germline V gene (reference sequence). This CDR3 has 10 residues. DNA for the CDR3: TGTGGGTCTGGGGACAGGGAGCAGTTCTTC. Amino acid sequence: CGSGDREQFF.

The chain links TRBV29-1 to TRBJ1-1; 7 positions match TRBD1. Germline CDR1 reads SQVTM; CDR2 reads ANQGSEA. The trim removed 6 bases at V and 3 bases at J, leaving 7 bases unmatched. The CDR3 covers 13 residues. CDR3: CSVHHRGDTEAFF. The CDR3 DNA follows: TGCAGCGTACACCACAGGGGAGACACTGAAGCTTTCTTT.

The chain is built from TRBV2 and TRBJ2-5; possibly TRBD2 for D (5 bases). Trimming pared 6 bases from V and 2 bases from J, leaving 19 bases between. This CDR3 is built from 16 residues. Germline CDR1 reads SNHLY; CDR2 reads FYNNEI. CDR3: CASRPPGNHLQETQYF. CDR3 coding DNA: TGTGCCAGCAGACCCCCCGGGAACCACCTACAAGAGACCCAGTACTTC.